Below, 3 T cell receptor beta chains from the same sample are listed, as sequenced in a study of OX40 agonist ivuxolimab in advanced cancers. Assay used: immunoSEQ multiplex PCR; TCRdb lists only in-frame clones, some missing. Of about 80,000 clones in the sample, approximately 84% were seen once. This specimen consisted of CD4+ or CD8+ T cells sorted from blood, obtained in a trial of the OX40 agonist ivuxolimab. The receptors stem from an adult with an advanced solid tumor such as melanoma, head and neck, liver or kidney cancer.

The chain has TRBV5-1 and TRBJ2-1; D possibly uses TRBD1 or TRBD2 (5 bases each). CDR3 length equals 16 residues. Between the trimmed V and J ends, which lost 0 bases and 7 bases, there was a span of 17 bases. Germline lookup yields CDR1 SGHRS and CDR2 YFSETQ. Written as DNA, the CDR3 is TGCGCCAGCAGCTTGGGGTCCCCGGGACGGAGAAATGAGCAGTTCTTC. Amino acid sequence: CASSLGSPGRRNEQFF.

This chain joins TRBV19 and TRBJ1-2, with 8 nucleotides matching TRBD1. Trimming removed 9 bases from V and 2 bases from J; junction bases left unmatched: 14. The V gene's germline CDR1 is LNHDA and CDR2 SQIVND (reference sequence). CDR3 length: 16 amino acids. CDR3 residues: CASLRSQAGGNYGYTF. As DNA, the CDR3 is TGTGCCAGCCTTCGATCTCAAGCAGGGGGCAACTATGGCTACACCTTC.

The rearrangement uses TRBV10-2 and TRBJ2-7; 7 bases map to TRBD1. Germline CDR1 WSHSY, CDR2 SAAADI. J gave up 0 bases and V 6 bases, and 5 bases lay outside the gene matches. This CDR3 spans 14 amino acids. In DNA form, the CDR3 reads TGCGCCAGCAGCCAGACAGGGAACTCCTACGAGCAGTACTTC. Its translation is CASSQTGNSYEQYF.